This T cell receptor beta chain was observed in a study of shared clonotypes between healthy human individuals. The CDR3 covers 13 residues. Trimming took 4 bases from V and 3 from J, leaving 7 bases between them. Germline CDR1 KGHSH, CDR2 LQKENI. There were only Caucasian adults among the donors, and all lived in Nashville, Tennessee. Profiled with immunoSEQ multiplex PCR; TCRdb holds only in-frame clones, not every one. Of more than 1.2 million clones listed, around 98.5% are singletons. The sequenced sample was naive CD4+ T cells sorted from blood. Noted subset: CD45RA+ positively selected. This sequence joins TRBV18 and TRBJ1-5, with D possibly matching TRBD1 (5 bases). This sequence was found in a man younger than 45 in good health. The CDR3 nucleotides are TGTGCCAGCTCACTGACAGACAATCAGCCCCAGCATTTT. Residues: CASSLTDNQPQHF. Full variable domain (outside the CDR3, taken from reference TRBV18 and TRBJ1-5): NAGVMQNPRHLVRRRGQEARLRCSPMKGHSHVYWYRQLPEEGLKFMVYLQKENIIDESGMPKERFSAEFPKEGPSILRIQQVVRGDSAAYFCASSLTDNQPQHFGDGTRLSIL.